These 30 T cell receptor beta chains came from one sample sequenced in a study of blood T cell repertoires in COVID-19 (dated by TCRdb to the early 2020s). Library preparation employed the immunoSEQ multiplex PCR assay. Sourced from immuneACCESS, this table was stored by TCRdb with only in-frame sequences that have V and J called. A share of the clones is absent; for the studies checked, an unresolved V gene accounts for under half, and the remainder has no known explanation. The table for this sample lists about 380,000 clones; 85% to 90% of them were counted only once. The ten largest clones add up to 1.2% of the sample. The material sequenced was PBMCs or T cells enriched from blood (not recorded which). These receptors were collected from a woman in her late teens or twenties who had recovered from COVID-19.

V usage is TRBV2 and J usage is TRBJ1-1; 8 bases map to TRBD1. This CDR3 has 14 amino acids. Germline V CDR1 and CDR2: SNHLY, FYNNEI. V lost 5 bases to trimming and J lost 5 bases; unmatched junction nucleotides: 7. The CDR3 nucleotides are TGTGCCAGCAGTTACCAGGGGGCGCAGACTGAAGCTTTCTTT. It translates to CASSYQGAQTEAFF.

The chain couples TRBV6-2 or TRBV6-3 to TRBJ2-7, with D perhaps matching TRBD1 (5 bases). CDR1 is MNHEY, CDR2 SVGEGT, per germline. The CDR3 extends over 16 amino acids. Trimming stripped 5 bases from V and 2 bases from J, with 19 bases between. DNA for the CDR3: TGTGCCAGCAGTCCAGTGTGGGGCCGCAACACCTACGAGCAGTACTTC. It specifies CASSPVWGRNTYEQYF.

This clone was seen a single time. This chain links TRBV7-9 with TRBJ1-3; D uncertain. V lost 1 base and J 1 base, leaving 5 bases between the germline ends. CDR1 SEHNR and CDR2 FQNEAQ come from the germline V gene (reference sequence). The CDR3 totals 14 residues. The CDR3 DNA is TGTGCCAGCAGCTTAGTGGAGTCTGGAAACACCATATATTTT. It encodes CASSLVESGNTIYF.

The chain links TRBV29-1 to TRBJ2-1; D gene unclear. The germline V gene has CDR1 SQVTM and CDR2 ANQGSEA. Trimming pared 1 base from V and 12 bases from J, leaving 10 bases between. There are 11 residues in the CDR3. The CDR3 loop reads CSVEVAIRQFF. CDR3 bases: TGCAGCGTTGAAGTAGCTATCAGGCAGTTCTTC.

Regarding this clone: Distinct nucleotide sequences in the sample also encode this CDR3. The chain has TRBV4-1 and TRBJ2-7; 7 nucleotides agree with TRBD1. CDR3 size: 14 residues. Trimming removed 1 base from V and 3 bases from J; junction bases left unmatched: 3. CDR1 and CDR2 from the germline V gene are MGHRA and YSYEKL. The CDR3 protein is CASSQVGQVYEQYF. CDR3 DNA: TGCGCCAGCAGCCAAGTCGGACAGGTCTACGAGCAGTACTTC.

The chain employs TRBV18 and TRBJ1-2; TRBD1 matches 9 bases. CDR3 length: 13 residues. Germline V CDR1 and CDR2: KGHSH, LQKENI. The V segment lost 5 bases and the J segment 2 bases; nucleotides outside the gene matches: 0. The CDR3 region has the DNA TGTGCCAGCTCAGGGACAGGGAACTATGGCTACACCTTC. Its translation is CASSGTGNYGYTF.

This rearrangement joins TRBV30 to TRBJ1-5; 8 bases line up with TRBD1. The V and J ends lost 8 bases and 2 bases, in that order; junction bases with no gene match: 5. The CDR3 sequence is 13 residues long. Germline-derived CDR1 and CDR2 are GTSNPN and SVGIG (reference sequence). DNA of the CDR3: TGTGCCGGGGGGACAGGTGGCAATCAGCCCCAGCATTTT. Translated, it gives CAGGTGGNQPQHF.

This clone appeared a single time. This rearrangement joins TRBV30 to TRBJ1-2, with 7 bases that match TRBD1. The CDR3 sequence is 14 residues long. The junction had 13 bases not matched to a gene; V was cut back by 8 bases and J by 4 bases. Per the germline V gene, CDR1 is GTSNPN and CDR2 is SVGIG (reference sequence). The CDR3 coding sequence is TGTGCCCGCTCCACGGCCGGGACAGCCTATGGCTACACCTTC. Protein product: CARSTAGTAYGYTF.

The chain recombines TRBV30 with TRBJ2-7; TRBD2 matches 7 bases. Per germline, CDR1 GTSNPN and CDR2 SVGIG (reference sequence). With 8 bases clipped from V and 5 bases from J, the junction kept 9 bases outside the gene matches. The CDR3 has 12 amino acids. CDR3 protein: CAGWEGINEQYF. In DNA, the CDR3 is TGTGCCGGATGGGAGGGGATCAACGAGCAGTACTTC.

The J gene is TRBJ1-5, the V gene TRBV19; 9 bases line up with TRBD1. The V segment lost 5 bases and the J segment 3 bases; nucleotides outside the gene matches: 11. The CDR3 consists of 17 residues. Germline lookup yields CDR1 LNHDA and CDR2 SQIVND (reference sequence). CDR3: CASSPLSGQGYNQPQHF. The CDR3 nucleotides are TGTGCCAGTAGTCCCTTGTCAGGACAGGGGTACAATCAGCCCCAGCATTTT.

The rearrangement joins TRBV9 to TRBJ2-1; TRBD2 agrees at 11 bases. The V gene's germline CDR1 is SGDLS and CDR2 YYNGEE. The CDR3 has 17 amino acids. J was trimmed by 5 bases and V by 5 bases; bases with no gene match: 12. The CDR3 reads CASSLLAGETLNNEQFF. The CDR3 DNA reads TGTGCCAGCAGTTTACTAGCGGGGGAAACCCTGAACAATGAGCAGTTCTTC.

The J gene is TRBJ1-1, the V gene TRBV7-9; D perhaps matches TRBD1 (5 bases). V lost 5 bases to trimming and J lost 3 bases, with 22 bases between them. CDR1 and CDR2 (germline): SEHNR, FQNEAQ (reference sequence). CDR3 length: 17 residues. The CDR3 here is CASSPLPGGIWDTEAFF. Written as DNA, the CDR3 is TGTGCCAGCAGCCCCCTCCCCGGGGGGATTTGGGACACTGAAGCTTTCTTT.

The chain combines TRBV7-2 with TRBJ2-2; 7 bases are shared with TRBD1. In germline, CDR1 is SGHTA, CDR2 FQGNSA. With 1 base clipped from V and 3 bases from J, the junction kept 2 bases outside the gene matches. This CDR3 region has 15 residues. CDR3: CASSLEGAYTGELFF. CDR3 in DNA: TGTGCCAGCAGCTTAGAGGGGGCGTACACCGGGGAGCTGTTTTTT. The variable domain in full, completed from reference TRBV7-2 and TRBJ2-2, reads GAGVSQSPSNKVTEKGKDVELRCDPISGHTALYWYRQSLGQGLEFLIYFQGNSAPDKSGLPSDRFSAERTGGSVSTLTIQRTQQEDSAVYLCASSLEGAYTGELFFGEGSRLTVL.

This chain uses TRBV5-4 with TRBJ2-3, with 9 bases aligning to TRBD2. There are 18 residues in the CDR3. The V gene end was trimmed by 4 bases and the J gene end by 1 base; junction bases not matched to a gene: 13. In germline, CDR1 is SGHNT, CDR2 YYREEE (reference sequence). CDR3 protein: CASSPRGGGGVGTDTQYF. The CDR3 bases are TGTGCCAGCAGCCCGCGGGGGGGAGGGGGCGTAGGCACAGATACGCAGTATTTT.

This clone was seen only a few times. DNA of the CDR3: TGTGCCAGCAGCCCCATGCCCGACAGGGGGCAAGAGACCCAGTACTTC. Encoded protein: CASSPMPDRGQETQYF. The V gene is TRBV7-8, the J gene TRBJ2-5, with 9 bases fitting TRBD1. There are 16 residues in the CDR3. Germline V gives CDR1 SGHVS, CDR2 FQNEAQ. Losses at the gene ends were 5 bases for V and 2 bases for J; bases not matched to a gene: 9.

The chain carries TRBV2 and TRBJ1-2; 10 bases match TRBD1. Unmatched junction bases numbered 12, after V lost 5 bases and J lost 3 bases. Germline V lookup: CDR1 SNHLY, CDR2 FYNNEI. The CDR3 covers 17 residues. CDR3 in DNA: TGTGCCAGCAGTTATAATTCAGACAGGGGGCATGACTATGGCTACACCTTC. It translates to CASSYNSDRGHDYGYTF. Full variable domain (rest looked up from reference TRBV2 and TRBJ1-2): EPEVTQTPSHQVTQMGQEVILRCVPISNHLYFYWYRQILGQKVEFLVSFYNNEISEKSEIFDDQFSVERPDGSNFTLKIRSTKLEDSAMYFCASSYNSDRGHDYGYTFGSGTRLTVV.

As regards this clone: This sample also contains other DNA sequences that code for the same CDR3. The chain has TRBV27 and TRBJ1-1; D is perhaps TRBD1 (5 bases). CDR3 size: 13 residues. V was clipped by 3 bases and J by 3 bases, with 8 bases between them. Germline CDR1 and CDR2: MNHEY and SMNVEV (reference sequence). The CDR3 coding sequence is TGTGCCAGCAGTTTTTCAGGGTACACTGAAGCTTTCTTT. The encoded protein is CASSFSGYTEAFF.

The V call is TRBV4-1, the J call TRBJ1-2; a possible D gene is TRBD1 (6 bases). Germline-derived CDR1 and CDR2 are MGHRA and YSYEKL. V shed 4 bases and J shed 2 bases, with 20 bases lying between them. The CDR3 contains 17 residues. The CDR3 reads CASSPDAATGTNYGYTF. In DNA form, the CDR3 reads TGCGCCAGCAGCCCTGACGCCGCGACAGGCACAAACTATGGCTACACCTTC.

The chain carries TRBV19 and TRBJ1-2, with D uncertain. Per germline, CDR1 LNHDA and CDR2 SQIVND (reference sequence). V gave up 3 bases and J gave up 8 bases, with 10 bases separating them. The CDR3 totals 12 residues. In nucleotides, the CDR3 is TGTGCCAGTAGTATTTTAGGGAGCGGCTACACCTTC. Amino acid sequence: CASSILGSGYTF.

The genes are TRBV5-4 and TRBJ2-7; the match to TRBD2 covers 10 bases. Unmatched junction bases numbered 3, after V lost 0 bases and J lost 6 bases. CDR1 SGHNT and CDR2 YYREEE come from the germline V gene (reference sequence). The CDR3 sequence is 14 residues long. The CDR3 here is CASSLVASGGEQYF. The DNA of the CDR3 is TGTGCCAGCAGCTTGGTGGCTAGCGGGGGCGAGCAGTACTTC.

The V and J genes are TRBV6-5 and TRBJ1-6, with D possibly TRBD1 on 5 matching bases. With 6 bases removed from V and 7 bases from J, the gap between germline ends came to 7 bases. The germline V gene encodes CDR1 MNHEY and CDR2 SVGAGI. The CDR3 has 12 residues. CDR3 bases: TGTGCCAGCAGGGCAGGGAATTCACCCCTCCACTTT. As protein: CASRAGNSPLHF.

This chain joins TRBV5-1 and TRBJ1-4; D may be TRBD1 (5 bases). The CDR3 spans 13 residues. The V end was cut by 4 bases, the J end by 10 bases, with 14 bases between. Per germline, CDR1 SGHRS and CDR2 YFSETQ. For the CDR3, the DNA is TGCGCCAGCAGCCCAAGGGACTTGCGAAAACTGTTTTTT. It yields the protein CASSPRDLRKLFF.

The chain recombines TRBV18 with TRBJ1-1; 7 bases map to TRBD1. The V gene end was trimmed by 3 bases and the J gene end by 3 bases; junction bases not matched to a gene: 7. Looked up from germline, CDR1 is KGHSH and CDR2 is LQKENI. This CDR3 has 15 residues. The CDR3: CASSPNRGRDTEAFF. CDR3 DNA sequence: TGTGCCAGCTCACCGAACAGGGGCAGGGACACTGAAGCTTTCTTT. Looking up the rest from reference TRBV18 and TRBJ1-1 gives the full variable domain: NAGVMQNPRHLVRRRGQEARLRCSPMKGHSHVYWYRQLPEEGLKFMVYLQKENIIDESGMPKERFSAEFPKEGPSILRIQQVVRGDSAAYFCASSPNRGRDTEAFFGQGTRLTVV.

The genes are TRBV9 and TRBJ2-7; TRBD1 matches at 7 bases. After removal of 4 bases from V and 2 bases from J, the junction contained 6 bases not matched to a gene. The CDR3 runs 14 residues. CDR1 and CDR2 from the germline V gene are SGDLS and YYNGEE. CDR3 protein: CASSPWDSTYEQYF. The CDR3 DNA sequence: TGTGCCAGCAGCCCCTGGGACAGCACCTACGAGCAGTACTTC.

This clone was counted only a few times. The chain uses TRBV28 and TRBJ1-6, with TRBD1 as a possible D gene (5 bases). Deletions cut 2 bases from V and 4 bases from J, with 9 bases between. This CDR3 is 15 amino acids long. Germline-derived CDR1 and CDR2 are MDHEN and SYDVKM. Written as DNA, the CDR3 is TGTGCCAGCAGTTTAAAGCAGGGTTATAATTCACCCCTCCACTTT. Translated: CASSLKQGYNSPLHF.

The V gene is TRBV6-5, the J gene TRBJ2-7; 8 bases align to TRBD2. V dropped 7 bases and J dropped 2; count of bases not matched to a gene: 10. The CDR3 runs 15 residues. The germline CDR1 and CDR2 sequences are MNHEY and SVGAGI. Here the CDR3 reads CASTPGGSKAYEQYF. The CDR3 DNA follows: TGTGCCAGCACCCCGGGGGGGAGCAAAGCCTACGAGCAGTACTTC.

The chain joins TRBV6-5 to TRBJ1-4, with 8 bases that match TRBD1. Trimming at V came to 6 bases and at J to 6 bases, leaving 6 bases not matched to a gene. The CDR3 has 14 residues. CDR1 and CDR2 (germline): MNHEY, SVGAGI. CDR3 nucleotide sequence: TGTGCCAGCAGGACGGACAGGGTCGATGAAAAACTGTTTTTT. This codes for CASRTDRVDEKLFF.

As regards this clone: Other DNA sequences in this sample translate to the same CDR3. The rearrangement joins TRBV28 to TRBJ1-6, with TRBD1 matching over 7 bases. The CDR3 totals 15 residues. The ends lost 3 bases at V and 5 bases at J; junction bases unmatched: 4. Germline V gene data show CDR1 as MDHEN and CDR2 as SYDVKM. For the CDR3, the DNA is TGTGCCAGCAGTTTGATAGACAGGGATAATTCACCCCTCCACTTT. Translated, it gives CASSLIDRDNSPLHF.

The chain recombines TRBV7-8 with TRBJ2-2, with 8 bases that match TRBD2. The CDR3 runs 17 residues. The V and J ends lost 3 bases and 0 bases, in that order; junction bases with no gene match: 6. CDR1 is SGHVS, CDR2 FQNEAQ, per germline. The CDR3 nucleotides read TGTGCCAGCAGCTTCTCCCAGCGGGGGACGAACACCGGGGAGCTGTTTTTT. Protein product: CASSFSQRGTNTGELFF.

Here the CDR3 reads CASSQATGDTQYF. Here the CDR3 DNA reads TGTGCCAGCAGCCAAGCAACAGGGGATACGCAGTATTTT. J is TRBJ2-3 and V is TRBV12-3 or TRBV12-4, with D possibly being TRBD1 (6 bases). CDR3 length: 13 amino acids. V was cut by 6 bases and J by 6 bases, with 13 bases left in between.